This TCR beta chain emerged from a study of blood T cell repertoires in COVID-19. Study at large: Collection of acute and convalescent COVID-19 samples took place in the United States, Italy and Spain. T cells, B-cell-depleted T cells, or PBMCs provided the cDNA or gDNA that served as material.

Original analysis: Estimated nucleated cell counts came from reference gene primer amplification. Using immunoSEQ multiplex PCR, the repertoire was profiled, and TCRdb retains in-frame clones only, with some absent. V, J and clone size were drawn from that table, and D and trimming were deduced from the DNA. In the table there are about 400,000 clones, 89% of which are singletons. There are 20 residues in the CDR3. The chain joins TRBV21-1 to TRBJ2-4; the D segment call TRBD1 is taken from the table without a DNA check. TRBV21-1 is an annotated pseudogene. This TCR was recovered from a man aged 40-49 years with acute or convalescent COVID-19. Sequencing used peripheral blood. The CDR3 DNA reads TGTGCCAGCACCACCCTTCCCGGGACAGGACTTGTGGCAGCCAAAAACATTCAGTACTTC. Translating gives CASTTLPGTGLVAAKNIQYF.